The clone carrying this T cell receptor beta chain was detected once. Sequenced by immunoSEQ multiplex PCR; TCRdb stores in-frame clones only, minus some. Of around 160,000 clones listed, 70% to 90% are singletons. Per germline, CDR1 SGHTA and CDR2 FQGTGA. The ends were cut back, 1 base at V and 0 bases at J, with 4 bases in the middle. CDR3 length: 15 residues. The entry originates in a study of blood T cell repertoires in COVID-19. V and J are TRBV7-3 and TRBJ2-6; D is unclear. Sequencing was done on a sample of peripheral blood. This clonotype originated in a man aged 18 to 35 with acute or convalescent COVID-19. CDR3 region: CASSLKSSGANVLTF. As DNA, the CDR3 is TGTGCCAGCAGCTTAAAGAGCTCTGGGGCCAACGTCCTGACTTTC.